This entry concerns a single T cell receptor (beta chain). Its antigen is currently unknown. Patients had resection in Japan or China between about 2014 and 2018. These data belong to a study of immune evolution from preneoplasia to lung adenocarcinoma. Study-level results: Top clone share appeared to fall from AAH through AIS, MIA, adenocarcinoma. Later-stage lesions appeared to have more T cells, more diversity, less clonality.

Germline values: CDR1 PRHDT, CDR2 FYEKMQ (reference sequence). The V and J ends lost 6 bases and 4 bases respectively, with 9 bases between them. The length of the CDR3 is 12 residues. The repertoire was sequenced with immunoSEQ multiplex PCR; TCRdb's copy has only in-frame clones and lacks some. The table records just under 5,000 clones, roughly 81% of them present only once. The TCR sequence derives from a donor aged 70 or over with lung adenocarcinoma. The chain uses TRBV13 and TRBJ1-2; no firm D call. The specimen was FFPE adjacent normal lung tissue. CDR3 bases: TGTGCCAGCAGTAGGATCCTCTATGGCTACACCTTC. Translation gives CASSRILYGYTF.